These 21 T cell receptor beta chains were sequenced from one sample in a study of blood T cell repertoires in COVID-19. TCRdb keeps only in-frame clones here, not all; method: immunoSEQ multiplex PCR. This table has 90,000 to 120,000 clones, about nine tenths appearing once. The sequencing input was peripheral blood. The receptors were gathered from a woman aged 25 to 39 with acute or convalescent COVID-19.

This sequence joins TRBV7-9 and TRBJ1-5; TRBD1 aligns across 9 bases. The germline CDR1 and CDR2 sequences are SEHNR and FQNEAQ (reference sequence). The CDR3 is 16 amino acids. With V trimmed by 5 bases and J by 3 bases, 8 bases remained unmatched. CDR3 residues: CASSPAGQGNNQPQHF. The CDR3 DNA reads TGTGCCAGCAGCCCTGCCGGACAGGGGAACAATCAGCCCCAGCATTTT. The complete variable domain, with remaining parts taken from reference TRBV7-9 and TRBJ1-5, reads DTGVSQNPRHKITKRGQNVTFRCDPISEHNRLYWYRQTLGQGPEFLTYFQNEAQLEKSRLLSDRFSAERPKGSFSTLEIQRTEQGDSAMYLCASSPAGQGNNQPQHFGDGTRLSIL.

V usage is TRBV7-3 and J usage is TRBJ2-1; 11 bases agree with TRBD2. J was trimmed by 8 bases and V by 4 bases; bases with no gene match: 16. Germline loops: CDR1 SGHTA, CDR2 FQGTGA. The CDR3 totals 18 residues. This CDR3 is CASSSSPVTSGNWDEQFF. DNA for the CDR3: TGTGCCAGCAGCTCCTCACCCGTGACTAGCGGGAATTGGGATGAGCAGTTCTTC.

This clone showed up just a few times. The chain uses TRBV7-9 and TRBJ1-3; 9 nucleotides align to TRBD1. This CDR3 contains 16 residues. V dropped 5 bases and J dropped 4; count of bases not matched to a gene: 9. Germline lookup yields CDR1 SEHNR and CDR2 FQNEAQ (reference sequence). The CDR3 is CASSRKGQGDGNTIYF. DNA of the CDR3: TGTGCCAGCAGCCGGAAGGGACAGGGAGACGGAAACACCATATATTTT. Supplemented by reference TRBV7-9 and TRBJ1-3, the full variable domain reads DTGVSQNPRHKITKRGQNVTFRCDPISEHNRLYWYRQTLGQGPEFLTYFQNEAQLEKSRLLSDRFSAERPKGSFSTLEIQRTEQGDSAMYLCASSRKGQGDGNTIYFGEGSWLTVV.

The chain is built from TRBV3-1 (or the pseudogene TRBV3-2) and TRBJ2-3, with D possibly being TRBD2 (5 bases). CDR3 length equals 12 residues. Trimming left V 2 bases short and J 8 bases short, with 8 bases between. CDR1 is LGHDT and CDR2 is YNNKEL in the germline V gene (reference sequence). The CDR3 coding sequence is TGTGCCAGCAGCCAACGAGGGCGTACGCAGTATTTT. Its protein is CASSQRGRTQYF.

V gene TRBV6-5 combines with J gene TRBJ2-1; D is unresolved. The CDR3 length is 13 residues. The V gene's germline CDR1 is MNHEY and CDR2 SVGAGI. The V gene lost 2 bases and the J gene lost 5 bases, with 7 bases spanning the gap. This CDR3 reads CASSYGDNNEQFF. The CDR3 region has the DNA TGTGCCAGCAGTTACGGCGACAACAATGAGCAGTTCTTC.

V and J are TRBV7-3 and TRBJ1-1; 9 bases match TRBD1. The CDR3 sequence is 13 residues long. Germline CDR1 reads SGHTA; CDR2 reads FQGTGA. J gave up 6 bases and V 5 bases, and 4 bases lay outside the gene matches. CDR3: CASSGDRDSEAFF. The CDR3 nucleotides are TGTGCCAGCAGCGGGGACAGGGATTCTGAAGCTTTCTTT.

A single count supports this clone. The CDR3 protein is CASSIRPGTGASYEQYF. CDR3 nucleotides: TGTGCCAGTAGTATAAGGCCCGGGACAGGGGCCTCCTACGAGCAGTACTTC. The rearrangement uses TRBV19 and TRBJ2-7; 10 nucleotides match TRBD1. Germline V CDR1 and CDR2: LNHDA, SQIVND (reference sequence). The CDR3 covers 17 residues. The J segment lost 0 bases and the V segment lost 2 bases, leaving 7 bases of the junction unmatched.

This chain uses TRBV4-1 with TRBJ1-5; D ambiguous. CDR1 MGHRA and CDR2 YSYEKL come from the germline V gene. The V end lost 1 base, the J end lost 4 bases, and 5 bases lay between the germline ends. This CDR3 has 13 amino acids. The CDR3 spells CASSQGANQPQHF. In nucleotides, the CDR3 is TGCGCCAGCAGCCAAGGCGCTAATCAGCCCCAGCATTTT.

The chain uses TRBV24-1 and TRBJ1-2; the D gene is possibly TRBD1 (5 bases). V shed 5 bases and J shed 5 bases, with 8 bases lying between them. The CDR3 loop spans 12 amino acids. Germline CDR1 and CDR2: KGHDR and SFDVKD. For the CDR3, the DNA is TGTGCCACCAGTGGCGACAGTTATGGCTACACCTTC. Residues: CATSGDSYGYTF.

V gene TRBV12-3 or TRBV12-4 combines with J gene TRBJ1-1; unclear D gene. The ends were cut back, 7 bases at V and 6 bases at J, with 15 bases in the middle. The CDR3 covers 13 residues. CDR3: CASIISVGAEAFF. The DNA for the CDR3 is TGTGCCAGCATCATATCTGTCGGGGCTGAAGCTTTCTTT.

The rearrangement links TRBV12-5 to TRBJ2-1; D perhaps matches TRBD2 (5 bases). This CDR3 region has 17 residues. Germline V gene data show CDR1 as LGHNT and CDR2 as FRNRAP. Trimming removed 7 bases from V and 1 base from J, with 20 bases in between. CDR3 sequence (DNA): TGTGCTAGTGCCTTCGGACTCGAACGATTATCCTACAATGAGCAGTTCTTC. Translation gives CASAFGLERLSYNEQFF.

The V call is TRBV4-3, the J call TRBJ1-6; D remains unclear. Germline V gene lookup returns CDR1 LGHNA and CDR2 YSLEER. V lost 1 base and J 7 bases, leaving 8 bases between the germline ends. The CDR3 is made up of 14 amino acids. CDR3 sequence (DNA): TGCGCCAGCAGCCAAGGACTTGAGAATTCACCCCTCCACTTT. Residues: CASSQGLENSPLHF.

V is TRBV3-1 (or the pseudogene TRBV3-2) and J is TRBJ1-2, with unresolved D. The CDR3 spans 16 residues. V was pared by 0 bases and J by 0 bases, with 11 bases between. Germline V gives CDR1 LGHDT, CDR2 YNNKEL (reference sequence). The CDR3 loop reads CASSQDFGRTNYGYTF. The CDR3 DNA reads TGTGCCAGCAGCCAAGATTTTGGCAGAACTAACTATGGCTACACCTTC.

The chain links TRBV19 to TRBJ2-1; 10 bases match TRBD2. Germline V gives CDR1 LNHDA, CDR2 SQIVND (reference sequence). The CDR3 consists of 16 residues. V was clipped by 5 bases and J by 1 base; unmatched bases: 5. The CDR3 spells CASSSGTSASYNEQFF. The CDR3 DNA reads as TGTGCCAGTAGTTCCGGGACTAGCGCATCCTACAATGAGCAGTTCTTC.

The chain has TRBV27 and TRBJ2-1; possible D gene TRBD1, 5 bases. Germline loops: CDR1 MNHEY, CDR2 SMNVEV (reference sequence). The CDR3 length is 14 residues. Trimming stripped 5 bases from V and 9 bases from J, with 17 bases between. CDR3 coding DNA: TGTGCCAGCAGTCTCGCTCGGGTAAGGGGTGAGCAGTTCTTC. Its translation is CASSLARVRGEQFF.

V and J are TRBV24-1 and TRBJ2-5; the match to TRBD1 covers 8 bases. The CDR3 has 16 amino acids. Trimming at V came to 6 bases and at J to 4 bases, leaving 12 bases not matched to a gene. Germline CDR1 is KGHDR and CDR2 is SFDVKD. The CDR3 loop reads CATSSGTGRIVETQYF. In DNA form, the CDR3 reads TGTGCCACCAGTTCCGGGACAGGACGTATTGTAGAGACCCAGTACTTC.

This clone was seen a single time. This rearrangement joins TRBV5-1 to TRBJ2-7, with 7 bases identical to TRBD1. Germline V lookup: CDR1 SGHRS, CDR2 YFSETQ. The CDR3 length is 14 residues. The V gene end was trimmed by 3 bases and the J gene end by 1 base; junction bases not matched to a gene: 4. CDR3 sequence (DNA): TGCGCCAGCAGCTACGGGACAGTATCCTACGAGCAGTACTTC. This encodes CASSYGTVSYEQYF.

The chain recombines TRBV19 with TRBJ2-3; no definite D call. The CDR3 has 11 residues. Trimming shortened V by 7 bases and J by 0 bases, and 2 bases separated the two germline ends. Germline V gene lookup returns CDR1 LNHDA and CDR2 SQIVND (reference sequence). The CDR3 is CASTSTDTQYF. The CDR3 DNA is TGTGCCAGTACTAGCACAGATACGCAGTATTTT.

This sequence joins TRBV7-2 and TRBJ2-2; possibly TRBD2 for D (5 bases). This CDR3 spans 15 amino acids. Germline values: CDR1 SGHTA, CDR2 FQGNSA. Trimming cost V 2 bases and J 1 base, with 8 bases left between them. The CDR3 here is CASSLLALNTGELFF. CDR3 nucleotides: TGTGCCAGCAGCTTACTAGCCCTGAACACCGGGGAGCTGTTTTTT.

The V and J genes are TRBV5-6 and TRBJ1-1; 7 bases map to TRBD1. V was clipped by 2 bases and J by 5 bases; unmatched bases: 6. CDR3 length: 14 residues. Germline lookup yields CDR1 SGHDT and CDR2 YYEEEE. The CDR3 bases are TGTGCCAGCAGCTTCGAAAGGGGGCTGACTGAAGCTTTCTTT. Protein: CASSFERGLTEAFF. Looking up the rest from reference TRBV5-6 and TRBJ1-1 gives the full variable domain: DAGVTQSPTHLIKTRGQQVTLRCSPKSGHDTVSWYQQALGQGPQFIFQYYEEEERQRGNFPDRFSGHQFPNYSSELNVNALLLGDSALYLCASSFERGLTEAFFGQGTRLTVV.

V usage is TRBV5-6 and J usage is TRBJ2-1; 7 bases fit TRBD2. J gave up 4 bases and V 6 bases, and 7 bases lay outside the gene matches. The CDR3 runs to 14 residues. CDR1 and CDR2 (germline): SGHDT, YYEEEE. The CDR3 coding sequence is TGTGCCAGCAACCGACTAGCCGCATACAATGAGCAGTTCTTC. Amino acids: CASNRLAAYNEQFF.